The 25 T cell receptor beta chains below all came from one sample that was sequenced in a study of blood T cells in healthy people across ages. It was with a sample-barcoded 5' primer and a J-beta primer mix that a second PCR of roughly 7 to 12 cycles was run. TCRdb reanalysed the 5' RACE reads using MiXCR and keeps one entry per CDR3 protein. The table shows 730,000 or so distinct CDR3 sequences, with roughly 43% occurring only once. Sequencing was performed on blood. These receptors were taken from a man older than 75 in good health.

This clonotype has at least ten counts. The CDR3 loop is CASSLAGLISGELFF. The CDR3, as DNA: TGTGCCAGCAGCTTAGCAGGCTTAATCTCCGGGGAGCTGTTTTTT. The rearrangement joins TRBV7-2 to TRBJ2-2; unclear D gene. The V end was cut by 0 bases, the J end by 6 bases, with 11 bases between. The CDR3 is 15 amino acids. Germline values: CDR1 SGHTA, CDR2 FQGNSA.

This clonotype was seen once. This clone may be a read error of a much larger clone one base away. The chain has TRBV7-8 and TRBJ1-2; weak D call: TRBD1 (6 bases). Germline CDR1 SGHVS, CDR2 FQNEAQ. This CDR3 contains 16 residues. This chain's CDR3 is CVSSLRSGGSYYGYTF. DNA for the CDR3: TGTGTCAGCAGCCTAAGGTCCGGGGGCAGTTACTATGGCTACACCTTC.

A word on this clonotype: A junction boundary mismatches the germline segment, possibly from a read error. The CDR3 region has the DNA TGCAACGTTGCTCCGGGACAGGGGTACCAAGAGACCCAGTACTTC. The encoded protein is CNVAPGQGYQETQYF. The V call is TRBV29-1, the J call TRBJ2-5; 10 nucleotides match TRBD1. The CDR3 contains 15 residues. The germline CDR1 and CDR2 sequences are SQVTM and ANQGSEA.

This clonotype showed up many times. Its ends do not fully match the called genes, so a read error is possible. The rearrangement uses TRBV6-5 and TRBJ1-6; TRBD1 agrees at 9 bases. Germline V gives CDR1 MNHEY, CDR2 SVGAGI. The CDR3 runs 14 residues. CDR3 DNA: TGCGCCAGCAGCCTCGACAGGGGGAATTCACCCCTCCACTTT. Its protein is CASSLDRGNSPLHF.

The CDR3 protein is CSDLAGVADTQYF. DNA for the CDR3: TGCAGTGACCTAGCGGGAGTGGCAGATACGCAGTATTTT. The chain links TRBV20-1 to TRBJ2-3; the match to TRBD2 covers 10 bases. The CDR3 is made up of 13 amino acids. Germline loops: CDR1 DFQATT, CDR2 SNEGSKA (reference sequence). The V and J ends lost 7 bases and 4 bases, in that order; junction bases with no gene match: 5.

CDR3 in amino acids: CASSLGLAVKQETQYF. CDR3 nucleotides: TGTGCCAGCAGCTTAGGACTAGCGGTAAAGCAAGAGACCCAGTACTTC. V usage is TRBV5-4 and J usage is TRBJ2-5; 10 bases map to TRBD2. CDR1 and CDR2 (germline): SGHNT, YYREEE (reference sequence). This CDR3 comprises 16 residues. The V gene end was trimmed by 2 bases and the J gene end by 2 bases; junction bases not matched to a gene: 6.

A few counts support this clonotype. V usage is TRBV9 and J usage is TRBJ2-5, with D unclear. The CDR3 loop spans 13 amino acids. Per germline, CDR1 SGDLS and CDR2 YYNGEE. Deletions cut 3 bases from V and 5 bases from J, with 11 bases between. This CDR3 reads CASSGALRETQYF. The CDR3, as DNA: TGTGCCAGCAGCGGTGCCCTCAGGGAGACCCAGTACTTC.

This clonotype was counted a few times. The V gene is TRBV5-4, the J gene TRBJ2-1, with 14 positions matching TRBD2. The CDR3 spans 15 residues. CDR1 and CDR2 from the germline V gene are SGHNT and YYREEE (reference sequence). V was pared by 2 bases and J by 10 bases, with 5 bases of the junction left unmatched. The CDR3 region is CASSLGTSGSTEQFF. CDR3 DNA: TGTGCCAGCAGCTTAGGGACTAGCGGGAGTACGGAGCAGTTCTTC. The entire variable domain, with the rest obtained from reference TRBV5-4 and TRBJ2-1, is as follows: ETGVTQSPTHLIKTRGQQVTLRCSSQSGHNTVSWYQQALGQGPQFIFQYYREEENGRGNFPPRFSGLQFPNYSSELNVNALELDDSALYLCASSLGTSGSTEQFFGPGTRLTVL.

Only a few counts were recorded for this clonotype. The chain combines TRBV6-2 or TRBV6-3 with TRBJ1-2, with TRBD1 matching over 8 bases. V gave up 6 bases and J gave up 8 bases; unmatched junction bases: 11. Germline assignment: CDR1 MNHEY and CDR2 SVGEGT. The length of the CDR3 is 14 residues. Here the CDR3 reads CASRGDRLYSGYTF. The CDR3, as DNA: TGTGCCAGCAGAGGGGACAGGCTCTATTCCGGCTACACCTTC.

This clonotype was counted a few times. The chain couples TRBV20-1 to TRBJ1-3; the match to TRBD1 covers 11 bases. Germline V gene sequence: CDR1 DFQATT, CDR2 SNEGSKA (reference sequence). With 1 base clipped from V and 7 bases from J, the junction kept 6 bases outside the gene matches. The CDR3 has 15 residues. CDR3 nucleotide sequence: TGCAGTGCTAGAGGCTTACGGGACAGGGGGAACACCATATATTTT. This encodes CSARGLRDRGNTIYF.

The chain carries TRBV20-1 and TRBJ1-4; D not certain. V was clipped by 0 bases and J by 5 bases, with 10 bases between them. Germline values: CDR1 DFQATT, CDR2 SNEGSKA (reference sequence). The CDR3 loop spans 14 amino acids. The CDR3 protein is CSARDTVGNEKLFF. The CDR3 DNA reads TGCAGTGCTAGAGATACAGTGGGGAATGAAAAACTGTTTTTT.

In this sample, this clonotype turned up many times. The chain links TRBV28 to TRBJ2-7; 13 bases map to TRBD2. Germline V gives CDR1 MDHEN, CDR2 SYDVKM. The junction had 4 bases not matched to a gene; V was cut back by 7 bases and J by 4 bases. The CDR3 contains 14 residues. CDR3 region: CASTELAGGYEQYF. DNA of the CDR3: TGTGCCAGCACCGAACTAGCGGGAGGGTACGAGCAGTACTTC. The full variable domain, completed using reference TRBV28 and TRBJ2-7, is DVKVTQSSRYLVKRTGEKVFLECVQDMDHENMFWYRQDPGLGLRLIYFSYDVKMKEKGDIPEGYSVSREKKERFSLILESASTNQTSMYLCASTELAGGYEQYFGPGTRLTVT.

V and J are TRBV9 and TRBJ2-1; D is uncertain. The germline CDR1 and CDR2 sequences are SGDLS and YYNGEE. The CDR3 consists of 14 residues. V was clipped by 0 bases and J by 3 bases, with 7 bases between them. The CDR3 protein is CASSVVGSYNEQFF. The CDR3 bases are TGTGCCAGCAGCGTAGTCGGCAGCTACAATGAGCAGTTCTTC.

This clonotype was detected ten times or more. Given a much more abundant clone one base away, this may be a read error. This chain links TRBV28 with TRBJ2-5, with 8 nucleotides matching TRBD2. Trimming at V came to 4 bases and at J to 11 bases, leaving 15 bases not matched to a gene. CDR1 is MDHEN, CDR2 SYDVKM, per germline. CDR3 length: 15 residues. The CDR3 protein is CASSYKAGENNEQYF. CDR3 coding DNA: TGTGCCAGCAGTTACAAAGCGGGAGAGAACAATGAGCAGTACTTC.

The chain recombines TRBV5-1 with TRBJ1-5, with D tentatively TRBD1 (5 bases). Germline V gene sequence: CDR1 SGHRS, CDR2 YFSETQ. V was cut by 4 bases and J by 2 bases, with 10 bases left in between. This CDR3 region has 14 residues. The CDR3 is CASSIDSGNQPQHF. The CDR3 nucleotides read TGCGCCAGCAGCATAGACAGCGGCAATCAGCCCCAGCATTTT.

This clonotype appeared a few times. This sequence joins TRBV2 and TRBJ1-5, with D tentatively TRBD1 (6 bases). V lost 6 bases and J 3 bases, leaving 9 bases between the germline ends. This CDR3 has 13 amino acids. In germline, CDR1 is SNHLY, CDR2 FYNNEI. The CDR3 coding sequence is TGTGCCAGCAGAGGACAGCCCAATCAGCCCCAGCATTTT. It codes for CASRGQPNQPQHF.

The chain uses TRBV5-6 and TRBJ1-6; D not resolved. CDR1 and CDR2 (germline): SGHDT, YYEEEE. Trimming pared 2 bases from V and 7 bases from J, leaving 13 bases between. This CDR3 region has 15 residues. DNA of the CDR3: TGTGCCAGCAGCTTTCGGGCAGAAGCAAATTCACCCCTCCACTTT. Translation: CASSFRAEANSPLHF.

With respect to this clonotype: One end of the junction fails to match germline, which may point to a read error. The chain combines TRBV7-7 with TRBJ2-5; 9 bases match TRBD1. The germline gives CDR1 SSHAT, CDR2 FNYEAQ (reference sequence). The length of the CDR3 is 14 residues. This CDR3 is CASSQTGGRETQYF. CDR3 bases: TGTGCTAGCAGCCAAACAGGGGGCAGGGAGACCCAGTACTTC.

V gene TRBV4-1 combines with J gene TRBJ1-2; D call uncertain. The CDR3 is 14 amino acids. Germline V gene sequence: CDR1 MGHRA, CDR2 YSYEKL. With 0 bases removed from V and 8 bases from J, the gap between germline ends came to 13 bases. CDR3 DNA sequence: TGCGCCAGCAGCCAAGAGAACGGGCGAGAAGGCTACACCTTC. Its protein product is CASSQENGREGYTF.

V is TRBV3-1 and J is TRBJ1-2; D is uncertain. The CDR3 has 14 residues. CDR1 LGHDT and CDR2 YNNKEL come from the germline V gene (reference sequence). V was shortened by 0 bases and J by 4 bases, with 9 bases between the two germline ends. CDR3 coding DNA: TGTGCCAGCAGCCAAGACGGTCGGTCCTATGGCTACACCTTC. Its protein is CASSQDGRSYGYTF.

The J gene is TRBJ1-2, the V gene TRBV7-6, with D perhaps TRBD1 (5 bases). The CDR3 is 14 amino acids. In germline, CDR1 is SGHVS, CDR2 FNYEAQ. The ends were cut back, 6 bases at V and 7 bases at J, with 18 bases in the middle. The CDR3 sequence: CASRSDVGEAGYTF. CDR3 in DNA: TGTGCCAGCAGGTCAGATGTGGGGGAGGCTGGCTACACCTTC.

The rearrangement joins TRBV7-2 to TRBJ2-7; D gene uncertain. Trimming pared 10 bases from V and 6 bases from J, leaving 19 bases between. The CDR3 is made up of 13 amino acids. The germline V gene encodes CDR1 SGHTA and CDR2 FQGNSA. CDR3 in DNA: TGTGCCAACAGATCGGTCCGACCGGCCGAGCAGTACTTC. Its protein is CANRSVRPAEQYF.

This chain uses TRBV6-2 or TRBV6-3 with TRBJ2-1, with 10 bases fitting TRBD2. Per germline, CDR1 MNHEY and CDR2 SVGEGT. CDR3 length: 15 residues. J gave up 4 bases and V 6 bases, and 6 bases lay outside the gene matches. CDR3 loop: CASRLSSGSYNEQFF. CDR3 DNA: TGTGCCAGCAGGCTATCTAGCGGGAGTTACAATGAGCAGTTCTTC.

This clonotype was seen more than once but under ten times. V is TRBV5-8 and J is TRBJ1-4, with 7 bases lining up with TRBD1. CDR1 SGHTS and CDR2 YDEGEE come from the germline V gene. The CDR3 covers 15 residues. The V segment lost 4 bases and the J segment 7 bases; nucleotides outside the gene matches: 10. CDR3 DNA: TGTGCCAGCAGCCTCCTAGACAGGGTTGGTGAAAAACTGTTTTTT. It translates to CASSLLDRVGEKLFF.

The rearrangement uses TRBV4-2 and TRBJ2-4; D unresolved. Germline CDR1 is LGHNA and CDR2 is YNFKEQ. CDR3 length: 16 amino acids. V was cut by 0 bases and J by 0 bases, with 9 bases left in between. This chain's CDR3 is CASSQEGSLAKNIQYF. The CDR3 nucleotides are TGTGCCAGCAGCCAAGAAGGCAGCCTAGCCAAAAACATTCAGTACTTC.